Given below is one TCR beta chain in context. The germline V gene encodes CDR1 SGHAT and CDR2 FQNNGV. V was shortened by 6 bases and J by 5 bases, with 25 bases between the two germline ends. The CDR3 runs to 17 residues. This specimen comes from a study of T cell changes during pregnancy in multiple sclerosis. The assay was immunoSEQ multiplex PCR, and TCRdb's table has in-frame clones only and misses some. The sample consists of around 50,000 clones, 80% to 95% of them appearing once. The chain joins TRBV11-2 to TRBJ1-1, with D unresolved. The sample was CD4+ T cells from peripheral blood mononuclear cells, taken after pregnancy. The sequence came from a female donor in good health, enrolled as a control in a pregnancy study. The CDR3 is CASRPGGANFGSTEAFF. For the CDR3, the DNA is TGTGCCAGCAGACCCGGCGGTGCCAATTTTGGCTCGACTGAAGCTTTCTTT.